This T cell receptor beta chain was retrieved from a study of Graves' ophthalmopathy and Graves' hyperthyroidism. Findings and limits, study-wide: In blood appeared most of the expanded thyroid clonotypes whose frequency exceeded 0.001.

The table lists this clonotype with a count of one. The antigen remains undetermined. RNA transcripts provided the template for amplifying TCR beta CDR3 regions. HTBI-primed RT-PCR formed the first round, and a multiplex PCR formed the second. TCRdb reprocessed the multiplex PCR reads via MiXCR and lists one record per CDR3 protein. Among hundreds of thousands of distinct CDR3 sequences listed, approximately 22% were seen once. Sequenced: peripheral blood. This clonotype originated in a woman aged 18-35 years with stable Graves' hyperthyroidism. Some clones in this sample may be carry-over from other donors' samples.

In DNA, the CDR3 is TGTGCCAGCACTCCAGACCGGGCATCCCAAGAGACCCAGTACTTC. It specifies CASTPDRASQETQYF. The V and J genes are TRBV6-2 or TRBV6-3 and TRBJ2-5; D gene uncertain. V lost 7 bases and J lost 1, with 16 bases in between. CDR3 length: 15 residues. Per the germline V gene, CDR1 is MNHEY and CDR2 is SVGEGT.